A selection of T cell receptor beta chains follows, all from one sample in a study of metastatic and nonmetastatic thyroid tumors. Using MiXCR, TCRdb re-called clones from the PCR reads. This table has 20,000 to 25,000 clones, approximately 11% appearing once. The material sequenced was blood. These receptors were collected from a female donor with papillary thyroid cancer or a benign thyroid nodule (not recorded which). Some clones in this sample may be carry-over from other donors' samples. Each CDR3 is given with its conserved first and last residue. The D gene is left open where the match is weak. The size entry is marked missing in some rows and otherwise reads once, few, many or a size class.

v_gene,abundance,j_gene,d_gene,CDR3nt,CDR3aa
TRBV27,medium-sized,TRBJ2-7,TRBD1,TGTGCCAGCAGTCCGGGGACAGGCTACGAGCAGTACTTC,CASSPGTGYEQYF
TRBV2,many,TRBJ2-7,.,TGTGCCAGCAGTGTAAGGTCCTACGAGCAGTACTTC,CASSVRSYEQYF
TRBV6-2/TRBV6-3,many,TRBJ2-1,TRBD2,TGTGCCAGCAGTTACGAAGGACTAGCGGGGGGCAATGAGCAGTTCTTC,CASSYEGLAGGNEQFF
TRBV7-6,many,TRBJ1-2,TRBD1,TGTGCCAGCAGCTTAGGGGACAGAGGGATTTGCGGCTACACCTTC,CASSLGDRGICGYTF
TRBV2,few,TRBJ1-1,.,TGTGCCGGTCGACAAGACATTAACACTGAATCTTTCTTT,CAGRQDINTESFF
TRBV19,many,TRBJ2-3,.,TGTGCCAGTAGTCCTATTGTAGCGGAAGATACGCAGTATTTT,CASSPIVAEDTQYF
TRBV28,many,TRBJ1-1,TRBD1,TGTGTCAGCAGTTCGAGGGACAGGGGGCCGGATACTGAAGCTTTCTTT,CVSSSRDRGPDTEAFF
TRBV24-1,many,TRBJ2-2,.,TGTGCCACCAGTCCCAGGGCGGTCACCGGGGAGCTGTTTTTT,CATSPRAVTGELFF
TRBV9,many,TRBJ2-1,.,TGTGCCAGCAGCGTAGCTACTAGCTACAATGAGCAGTTCTTC,CASSVATSYNEQFF
TRBV5-4,.,TRBJ1-2,TRBD1,TGTGCCAGCAGCCAGGACAGGGAGAGCTACACCTTC,CASSQDRESYTF
TRBV9,many,TRBJ2-2,TRBD2,TGTGCCAGCAGCGCCTCACAACCTGGACTAGCGGGAGGAGACGGGGAGCTGTTTTTT,CASSASQPGLAGGDGELFF
TRBV5-4,.,TRBJ2-3,.,TGTGCCAGCAGGTCCCTGGTTAGTCCAGATACGCAGTATTTT,CASRSLVSPDTQYF
TRBV28,.,TRBJ1-2,TRBD1,TGTGCCAGCAGGGGACAGGGTGAGGGGTTCTACTATGGCTACACCTTC,CASRGQGEGFYYGYTF
TRBV2,many,TRBJ1-2,.,TGTGCCAGCAGTGAAAGAGGACGGATCTATGGCTACACCTTC,CASSERGRIYGYTF
TRBV27,many,TRBJ2-7,.,TGTGCCAGCAGTTTGGCGGGGCCCTTAGGATACGAGCAGTACTTC,CASSLAGPLGYEQYF
TRBV5-1,many,TRBJ1-2,TRBD1,TGCGCCAGCAGCCGGGACAGGGTATCGGATGGCTACACCTTC,CASSRDRVSDGYTF
TRBV11-2,many,TRBJ2-1,.,TGTGCCAGCAGCTTAGATCCTCCCTCGGAGCAGTTCTTC,CASSLDPPSEQFF
TRBV28,.,TRBJ2-2,.,TGTGCCAGCAGTTTAGTTTCCGGGGAGCTGTTTTTT,CASSLVSGELFF
TRBV28,medium-sized,TRBJ2-3,.,TGTGCCAGCAGTCTCGGGGCGGGACGGCGGGATACGCAGTATTTT,CASSLGAGRRDTQYF
TRBV4-1,many,TRBJ1-2,TRBD1,TGCGCCAGCAGCCAGGGACAGGCGCTACCCAACTATGGCTACACCTTC,CASSQGQALPNYGYTF
TRBV29-1,many,TRBJ2-3,.,TGCAGCGTTGATAGGACAGCTTCCACAGATACGCAGTATTTT,CSVDRTASTDTQYF
TRBV6-1,.,TRBJ2-6,.,TGTGCCAGCAGAAGGTGGACGGTGAGCTCTGGTGCCGACGTCCTGACTTTC,CASRRWTVSSGADVLTF
TRBV3-1,many,TRBJ2-3,.,TGTGCCAGCAGCCAAGCGGACGAGACTGGCTCCGGGACGCAGTATTTT,CASSQADETGSGTQYF
TRBV20-1,many,TRBJ2-7,.,TGCAGTGCTAGTCCGCGGGACGGACAACACTACGAGCAGTACTTC,CSASPRDGQHYEQYF
TRBV20-1,many,TRBJ2-5,.,TGCAGTGCTAGCCTTAGCTATCAAGAGACCCAGTACTTC,CSASLSYQETQYF
TRBV6-6,medium-sized,TRBJ1-3,.,TGTGCCAGCAGTTACCGGGGGGCGCCTGGAAACACCATATATTTT,CASSYRGAPGNTIYF
TRBV6-5,medium-sized,TRBJ2-1,.,TGTGCCAGCATTAAGACAGAGGCTGTGACGAGCTCCTACAATGAGCAGTTCTTC,CASIKTEAVTSSYNEQFF
TRBV20-1,.,TRBJ1-2,.,TGCAGTGCTAGGGGGGGGTCGGATGGCTACACCTTC,CSARGGSDGYTF
TRBV7-6,many,TRBJ1-2,TRBD1,TGTGCCAGCAGCTTAGATTCTAGGGACAGAGAAAACTATGGCTACACCTTC,CASSLDSRDRENYGYTF
TRBV4-2,many,TRBJ1-1,.,TGTGCCAGCAGCCAAGTTGGTAGAGAAACTGAAGCTTTCTTT,CASSQVGRETEAFF
TRBV20-1,.,TRBJ1-5,.,TGCAGTGCTAGCGTGGGTGGGCGAGGACAGCCCCAGCATTTT,CSASVGGRGQPQHF
TRBV2,many,TRBJ2-3,.,TGTGCCAGCAGATCTCAGGGCGGTAGCACAGATACGCAGTATTTT,CASRSQGGSTDTQYF
TRBV6-1,medium-sized,TRBJ2-7,TRBD2,TGTGCCAGCAGTTGGCTAGCGGGAGAGGGGGAGCAGTACTTC,CASSWLAGEGEQYF
TRBV11-2,many,TRBJ2-7,TRBD2,TGTGCCAGCAGCTTTCTTAGCGGGAGTGCCCACGAGCAGTACTTC,CASSFLSGSAHEQYF
TRBV20-1,many,TRBJ1-5,TRBD1,TGCAGTGCTACCGAGGGGGCTAGGCTTCAGCCCCAGCATTTT,CSATEGARLQPQHF
TRBV5-1,.,TRBJ2-2,TRBD1,TGCGCCAGCAGCCTCCGGGACAGGGAAGCGGGGGAGCTGTTTTTT,CASSLRDREAGELFF
TRBV18,many,TRBJ1-5,TRBD1,TGTGCCAGCTCATCCGGGACAGGGGGCAATCAGCCCCAGCATTTT,CASSSGTGGNQPQHF
TRBV6-4,many,TRBJ2-3,TRBD1,TGTGCCAGCAGCCGGGACAGTTTCACAGATACGCAGTATTTT,CASSRDSFTDTQYF
TRBV20-1,many,TRBJ2-2,TRBD1,TGCAGTGCCCCTGGACAGGGGGGATCCACCGGGGAGCTGTTTTTT,CSAPGQGGSTGELFF
TRBV28,many,TRBJ2-4,.,TGTGCCAGCAGTTCCGGGGGGCCCAAAAACATTCAGTACTTC,CASSSGGPKNIQYF
TRBV11-2,many,TRBJ1-6,TRBD1,TGTGCCAGCAGCACAGACCGGGACAGGGGTAATTCACCCCTCCACTTT,CASSTDRDRGNSPLHF
TRBV6-1,few,TRBJ2-3,TRBD2,TGTGCCAGCAGTGCCGGGACCAGCGGGGGCCATTTCACAGATACGCAGTATTTT,CASSAGTSGGHFTDTQYF
TRBV20-1,many,TRBJ2-3,TRBD2,TGCAGTGCTAGTATGGCTAGCGGGAGCACAGATACGCAGTATTTT,CSASMASGSTDTQYF
TRBV5-1,.,TRBJ2-5,.,TGCGCCAGCAGCTTTACAGGGCCCCAAGAGACCCAGTACTTC,CASSFTGPQETQYF
TRBV7-9,.,TRBJ2-7,.,TGTGCCAGCATCTCGAGCTTAATCTCCTACGAGCAATACTTC,CASISSLISYEQYF
TRBV7-6,.,TRBJ2-7,.,TGTGCCAGCAGCCCTGAGGCGGGGACCCCCTACGAGCAGTACTTC,CASSPEAGTPYEQYF
TRBV20-1,many,TRBJ2-7,.,TGCAGTGCTAGAGAGTGGGAGGCGTCCTCCTACGAGCAGTACTTC,CSAREWEASSYEQYF
TRBV12-3/TRBV12-4,few,TRBJ2-7,.,TGTGCCAGCAGTCCCTCCTACTATCAGTACTTC,CASSPSYYQYF
TRBV6-1,medium-sized,TRBJ2-2,.,TGTGCCAGCAGTGGTTTTGGGGGGGCGAGCACCGGGGAGCTGTTTTTT,CASSGFGGASTGELFF
TRBV28,many,TRBJ2-1,TRBD1,TGTGCCAGCAACCACCCAACAGGGGGTGGGTTCGCAAAAACGTTC,CASNHPTGGGFAKTF
TRBV2,many,TRBJ2-7,.,TGTGCCAGCAGCCCAAGATCTCAGGTAAACTACGAGCAGTACTTC,CASSPRSQVNYEQYF
TRBV7-9,many,TRBJ2-1,.,TGTGCCAGCAGCCCTCCCAACACAGAGTACAATGAGCAGTTCTTC,CASSPPNTEYNEQFF
TRBV27,many,TRBJ2-2,.,TGTGCCAGCACTGAGTCCACGCGTGGCGGGGAGCTGTTTTTT,CASTESTRGGELFF